Listed here is a single T cell receptor (beta chain). The antigen remains undetermined. A much more abundant neighbour one base away suggests this may be a read error. Other nucleotide sequences from this sample produce the same CDR3. These data come from a study of shared clonotypes between healthy human individuals. Overall study context: Those who served as donors were a couple of women and a few men between the ages of 18 and 49. Study results and caveats: At large depth, rarefaction still showed sorted-subset sequencing to be incomplete.

Per germline, CDR1 LNHDA and CDR2 SQIVND (reference sequence). CDR3 length: 13 residues. Deletions cut 6 bases from V and 7 bases from J, with 13 bases between. Assay used: immunoSEQ multiplex PCR; TCRdb lists only in-frame clones, some missing. Of around 1.1 million clones in the sample, 70% to 80% were seen once. The CD4+ fraction was divided into a CD45RA+ naive subset and a CD45RA-negative memory subset. The receptor comes from a man aged 18 to 29 in good health. Some clones in this sample may be carry-over from other donors' samples. Material for sequencing was memory CD4+ T cells from PBMCs. This sample's subset: CD45RA-negative fraction. The gene calls are TRBV19 and TRBJ1-3, with D maybe TRBD1 (5 bases). DNA for the CDR3: TGTGCCAGTAGCAGGGTTAGAGAGAACACCATATATTTT. This translates into CASSRVRENTIYF.